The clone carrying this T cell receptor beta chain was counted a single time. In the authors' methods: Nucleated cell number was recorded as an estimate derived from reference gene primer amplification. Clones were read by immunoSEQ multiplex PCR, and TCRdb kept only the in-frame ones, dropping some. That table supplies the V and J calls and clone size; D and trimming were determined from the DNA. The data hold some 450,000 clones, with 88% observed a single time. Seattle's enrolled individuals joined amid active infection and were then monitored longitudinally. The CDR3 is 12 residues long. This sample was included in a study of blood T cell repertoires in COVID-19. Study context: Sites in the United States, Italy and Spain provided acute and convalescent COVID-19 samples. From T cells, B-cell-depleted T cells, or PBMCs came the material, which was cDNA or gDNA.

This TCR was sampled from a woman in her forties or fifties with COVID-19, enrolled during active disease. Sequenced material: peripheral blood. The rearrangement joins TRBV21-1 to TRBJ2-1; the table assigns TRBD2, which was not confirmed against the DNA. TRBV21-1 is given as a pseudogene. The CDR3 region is CAVLGRYNEQFF. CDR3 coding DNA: TGTGCAGTCTTGGGGAGATACAATGAGCAGTTCTTC.